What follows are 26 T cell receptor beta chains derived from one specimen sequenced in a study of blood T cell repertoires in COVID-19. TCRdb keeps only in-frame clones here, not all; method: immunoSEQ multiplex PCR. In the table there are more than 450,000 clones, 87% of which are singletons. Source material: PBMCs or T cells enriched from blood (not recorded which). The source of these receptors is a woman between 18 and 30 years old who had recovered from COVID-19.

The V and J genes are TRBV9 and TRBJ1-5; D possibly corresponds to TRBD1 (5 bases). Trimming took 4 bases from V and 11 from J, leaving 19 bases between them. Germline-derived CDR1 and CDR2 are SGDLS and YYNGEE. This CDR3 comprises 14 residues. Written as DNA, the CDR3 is TGTGCCAGCAGCCCCAACCCGGGGGGACCGGCCCAGCATTTT. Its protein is CASSPNPGGPAQHF. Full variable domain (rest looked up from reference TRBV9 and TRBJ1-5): DSGVTQTPKHLITATGQRVTLRCSPRSGDLSVYWYQQSLDQGLQFLIQYYNGEERAKGNILERFSAQQFPDLHSELNLSSLELGDSALYFCASSPNPGGPAQHFGDGTRLSIL.

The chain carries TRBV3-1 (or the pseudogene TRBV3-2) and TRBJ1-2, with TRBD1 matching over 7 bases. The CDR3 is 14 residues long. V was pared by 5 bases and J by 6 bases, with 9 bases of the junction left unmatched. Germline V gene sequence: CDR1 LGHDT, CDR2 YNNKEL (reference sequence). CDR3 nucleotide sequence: TGTGCCAGCAGCGGTGGACAGGTCATAGATGGCTACACCTTC. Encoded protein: CASSGGQVIDGYTF.

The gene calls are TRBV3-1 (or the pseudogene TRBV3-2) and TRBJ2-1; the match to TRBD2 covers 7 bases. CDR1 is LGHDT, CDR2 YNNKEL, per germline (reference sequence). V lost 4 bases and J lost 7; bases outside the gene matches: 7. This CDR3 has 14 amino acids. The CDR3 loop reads CASSRLAGGNEQFF. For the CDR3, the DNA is TGTGCCAGCAGCCGACTAGCAGGAGGGAATGAGCAGTTCTTC.

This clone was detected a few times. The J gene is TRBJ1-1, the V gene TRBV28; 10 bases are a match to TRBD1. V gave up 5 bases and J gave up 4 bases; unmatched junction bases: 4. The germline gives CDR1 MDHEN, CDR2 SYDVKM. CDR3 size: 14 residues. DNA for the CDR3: TGTGCCAGCAGTCTGGGACAGGGGTTCACTGAAGCTTTCTTT. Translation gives CASSLGQGFTEAFF.

This CDR3 is CASSPETANTEAFF. The DNA for the CDR3 is TGTGCCAGCTCACCAGAAACAGCGAACACTGAAGCTTTCTTT. The chain combines TRBV18 with TRBJ1-1; D remains unclear. Trimming removed 2 bases at V and 1 base at J, with 8 bases between. The CDR3 runs 14 residues. Germline CDR1 reads KGHSH; CDR2 reads LQKENI.

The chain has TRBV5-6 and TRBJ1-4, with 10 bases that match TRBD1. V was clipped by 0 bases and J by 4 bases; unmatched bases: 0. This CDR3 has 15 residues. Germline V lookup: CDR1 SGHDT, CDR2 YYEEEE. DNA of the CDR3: TGTGCCAGCAGCTTGGGGACAGGGGGTAATGAAAAACTGTTTTTT. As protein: CASSLGTGGNEKLFF.

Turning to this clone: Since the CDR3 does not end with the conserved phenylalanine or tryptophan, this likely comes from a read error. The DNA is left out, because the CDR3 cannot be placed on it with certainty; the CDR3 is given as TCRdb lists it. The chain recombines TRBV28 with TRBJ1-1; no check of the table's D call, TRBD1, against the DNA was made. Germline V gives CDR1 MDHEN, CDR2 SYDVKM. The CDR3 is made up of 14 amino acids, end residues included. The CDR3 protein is CASSLGGPGTSLEV.

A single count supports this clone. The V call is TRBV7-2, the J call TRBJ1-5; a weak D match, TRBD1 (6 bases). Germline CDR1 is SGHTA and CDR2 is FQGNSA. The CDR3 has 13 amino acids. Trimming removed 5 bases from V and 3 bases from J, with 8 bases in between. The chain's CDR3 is CASSRDTNQPQHF. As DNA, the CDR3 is TGTGCCAGCAGCCGGGACACCAATCAGCCCCAGCATTTT.

CDR3 nucleotide sequence: TGTGCCAGCAGCCCGGGTGGGTTCTATGGCTACACCTTC. Its protein product is CASSPGGFYGYTF. The chain recombines TRBV5-5 with TRBJ1-2; D is ambiguous. The V end was cut by 4 bases, the J end by 4 bases, with 11 bases between. The germline CDR1 and CDR2 sequences are SGHKS and YYEKEE (reference sequence). CDR3 length equals 13 residues. Drawing the rest from reference TRBV5-5 and TRBJ1-2, the complete variable domain is DAGVTQSPTHLIKTRGQQVTLRCSPISGHKSVSWYQQVLGQGPQFIFQYYEKEERGRGNFPDRFSARQFPNYSSELNVNALLLGDSALYLCASSPGGFYGYTFGSGTRLTVV.

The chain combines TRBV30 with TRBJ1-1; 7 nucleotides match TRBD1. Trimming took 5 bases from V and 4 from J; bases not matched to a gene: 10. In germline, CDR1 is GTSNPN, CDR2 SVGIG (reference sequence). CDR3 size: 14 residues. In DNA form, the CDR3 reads TGTGCCTGGGCATTGACAGGGATCGCCACTGAAGCTTTCTTT. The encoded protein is CAWALTGIATEAFF.

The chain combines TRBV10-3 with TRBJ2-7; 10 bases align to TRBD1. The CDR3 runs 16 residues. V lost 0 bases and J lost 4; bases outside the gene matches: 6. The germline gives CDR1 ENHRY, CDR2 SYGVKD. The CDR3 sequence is CAISESRWGQGYEQYF. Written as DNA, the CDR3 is TGTGCCATCAGTGAGTCGAGATGGGGACAGGGGTACGAGCAGTACTTC.

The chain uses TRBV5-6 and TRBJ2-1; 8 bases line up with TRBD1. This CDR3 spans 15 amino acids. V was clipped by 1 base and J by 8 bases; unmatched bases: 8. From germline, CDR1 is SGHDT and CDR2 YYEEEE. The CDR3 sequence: CASSLRAGGGDEQFF. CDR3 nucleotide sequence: TGTGCCAGCAGCTTGAGGGCAGGGGGCGGCGATGAGCAGTTCTTC.

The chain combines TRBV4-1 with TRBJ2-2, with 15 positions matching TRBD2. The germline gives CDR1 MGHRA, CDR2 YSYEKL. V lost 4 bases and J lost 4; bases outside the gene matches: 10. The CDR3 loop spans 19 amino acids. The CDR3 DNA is TGCGCCAGCAGCCCCATTGGACTAGCGGGGGGGCCGATCACCGGGGAGCTGTTTTTT. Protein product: CASSPIGLAGGPITGELFF.

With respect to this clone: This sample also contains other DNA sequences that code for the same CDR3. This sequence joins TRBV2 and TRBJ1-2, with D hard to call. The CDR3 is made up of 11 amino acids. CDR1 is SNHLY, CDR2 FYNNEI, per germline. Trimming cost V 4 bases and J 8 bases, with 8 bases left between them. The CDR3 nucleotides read TGTGCCAGCAGTGTGGGCCGAGGCTACACCTTC. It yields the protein CASSVGRGYTF.

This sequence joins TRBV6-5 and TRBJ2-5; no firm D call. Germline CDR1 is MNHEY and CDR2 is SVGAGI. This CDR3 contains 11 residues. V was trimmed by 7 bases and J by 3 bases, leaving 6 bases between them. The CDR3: CASMREETQYF. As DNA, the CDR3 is TGTGCCAGCATGAGAGAAGAGACCCAGTACTTC.

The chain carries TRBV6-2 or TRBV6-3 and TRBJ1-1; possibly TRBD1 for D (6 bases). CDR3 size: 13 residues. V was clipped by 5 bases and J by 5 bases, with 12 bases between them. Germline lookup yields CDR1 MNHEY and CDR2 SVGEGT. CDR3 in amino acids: CASSRVQGTEAFF. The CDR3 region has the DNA TGTGCCAGCAGTCGAGTACAGGGAACTGAAGCTTTCTTT.

For the CDR3, the DNA is TGTGCCAGCAGCCTCCTGGGGGAGGGGGGCTTATATGGCTACACCTTC. It translates to CASSLLGEGGLYGYTF. V usage is TRBV28 and J usage is TRBJ1-2; perhaps TRBD1 as D (6 bases). V lost 6 bases to trimming and J lost 5 bases, with 22 bases between them. Per germline, CDR1 MDHEN and CDR2 SYDVKM. CDR3 length: 16 amino acids.

The CDR3 spells CASSLGGVKQGTTSYEQYF. For the CDR3, the DNA is TGTGCCAGCAGCTTAGGGGGGGTTAAACAGGGGACCACTTCCTACGAGCAGTACTTC. This chain joins TRBV7-9 and TRBJ2-7; D is possibly TRBD1 (7 bases). Germline CDR1 and CDR2: SEHNR and FQNEAQ (reference sequence). The CDR3 consists of 19 residues. Trimming left V 1 base short and J 1 base short, with 23 bases between.

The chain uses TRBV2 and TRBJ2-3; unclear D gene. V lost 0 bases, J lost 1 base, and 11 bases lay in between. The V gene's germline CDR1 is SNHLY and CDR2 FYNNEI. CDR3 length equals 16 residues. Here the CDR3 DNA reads TGTGCCAGCAGTGAAGCGCCTAACCGGGGCACAGATACGCAGTATTTT. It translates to CASSEAPNRGTDTQYF.

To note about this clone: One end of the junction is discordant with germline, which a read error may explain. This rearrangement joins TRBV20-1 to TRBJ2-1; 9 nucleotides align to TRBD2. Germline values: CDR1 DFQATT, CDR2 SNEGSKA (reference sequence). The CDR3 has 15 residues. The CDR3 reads CSSSKEGLAYNEQFF. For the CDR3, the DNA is TGCAGTTCTAGTAAAGAGGGACTAGCTTACAATGAGCAGTTCTTC.

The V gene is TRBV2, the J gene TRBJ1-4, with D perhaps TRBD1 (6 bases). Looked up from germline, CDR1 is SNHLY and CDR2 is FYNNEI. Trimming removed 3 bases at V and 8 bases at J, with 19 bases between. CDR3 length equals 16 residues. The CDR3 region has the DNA TGTGCCAGCAGTGAGATTGGGGGCCTAGATGGGGAAAAACTGTTTTTT. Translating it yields CASSEIGGLDGEKLFF.

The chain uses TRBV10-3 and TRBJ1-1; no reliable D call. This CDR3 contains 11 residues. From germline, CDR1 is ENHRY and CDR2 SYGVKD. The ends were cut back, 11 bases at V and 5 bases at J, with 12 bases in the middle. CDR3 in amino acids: CAPEWETEAFF. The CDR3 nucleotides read TGTGCCCCCGAGTGGGAGACTGAAGCTTTCTTT.

For the CDR3, the DNA is TGCGCCAGCAGGGCGGGGACTTTCCTTAGCAATCAGCCCCAGCATTTT. This gives the protein CASRAGTFLSNQPQHF. This chain uses TRBV10-2 with TRBJ1-5; a possible D gene is TRBD1 (5 bases). The V gene's germline CDR1 is WSHSY and CDR2 SAAADI. The CDR3 has 16 amino acids. Trimming removed 6 bases at V and 0 bases at J, with 15 bases between.

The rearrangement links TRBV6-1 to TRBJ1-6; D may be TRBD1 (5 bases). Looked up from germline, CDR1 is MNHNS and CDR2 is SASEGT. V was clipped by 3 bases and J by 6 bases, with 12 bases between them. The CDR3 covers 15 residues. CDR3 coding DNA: TGTGCCAGCAGTGATTTCCAGGGAGGTAATTCACCCCTCCACTTT. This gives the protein CASSDFQGGNSPLHF.

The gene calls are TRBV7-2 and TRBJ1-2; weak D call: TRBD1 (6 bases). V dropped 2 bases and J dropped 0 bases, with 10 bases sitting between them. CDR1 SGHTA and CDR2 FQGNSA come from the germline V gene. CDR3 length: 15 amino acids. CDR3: CASSLTDSPNYGYTF. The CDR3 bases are TGTGCCAGCAGCTTAACGGACAGTCCTAACTATGGCTACACCTTC.

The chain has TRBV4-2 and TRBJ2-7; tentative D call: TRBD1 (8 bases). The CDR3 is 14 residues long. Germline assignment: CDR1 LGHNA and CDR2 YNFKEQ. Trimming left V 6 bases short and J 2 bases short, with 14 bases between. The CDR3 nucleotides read TGTGCCAGCAGTTCACAGGGGGGGGCCTACGAGCAGTACTTC. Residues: CASSSQGGAYEQYF.